Shown below are 29 T cell receptor beta chains from a single sample sequenced in a study of CD8 T cells in Susac syndrome. RNA, at 0.5 to 1 ug, was reverse transcribed with random hexamers. MiXCR was run by TCRdb on the immunoSEQ multiplex PCR reads, yielding one entry per CDR3 protein. Here the sample spans roughly 150,000 distinct CDR3 sequences, about 94% being singletons. Material for sequencing was CD8+ T cells from PBMCs. The receptors shown here come from a human donor with multiple sclerosis.

The gene calls are TRBV5-1 and TRBJ1-1, with 7 positions matching TRBD1. Losses at the gene ends were 3 bases for V and 4 bases for J; bases not matched to a gene: 9. Germline CDR1 and CDR2: SGHRS and YFSETQ. CDR3 length equals 15 residues. The CDR3 DNA reads TGCGCCAGCAGCTACCGCGGACAGGTTACCACTGAAGCTTTCTTT. Residues: CASSYRGQVTTEAFF.

The rearrangement uses TRBV13 and TRBJ2-1; 8 bases align to TRBD2. The CDR3 covers 17 residues. V dropped 3 bases and J dropped 4; count of bases not matched to a gene: 11. Germline V lookup: CDR1 PRHDT, CDR2 FYEKMQ (reference sequence). The CDR3 coding sequence is TGTGCCAGCAGCTTTTCACCCGGGGGGGGCCTTTACAATGAGCAGTTCTTC. Translated, it gives CASSFSPGGGLYNEQFF.

The CDR3 coding sequence is TGTGCCAGCTCAAAATCTGGGGCCAACGTCCTGACTTTC. Protein sequence: CASSKSGANVLTF. The V and J genes are TRBV27 and TRBJ2-6; D is ambiguous. The CDR3 is 13 amino acids. Deletions cut 8 bases from V and 1 base from J, with 6 bases between. CDR1 is MNHEY, CDR2 SMNVEV, per germline (reference sequence).

The V and J genes are TRBV12-3 or TRBV12-4 and TRBJ2-7; D is possibly TRBD1 or TRBD2 (7 bases each). Trimming left V 4 bases short and J 3 bases short, with 22 bases between. This CDR3 has 17 residues. The CDR3 reads CASSSRADREGIYEQYF. The CDR3 DNA is TGTGCCAGCAGTTCGAGGGCTGACAGGGAGGGTATCTACGAGCAGTACTTC.

The chain employs TRBV13 and TRBJ2-5; D perhaps matches TRBD2 (5 bases). The germline gives CDR1 PRHDT, CDR2 FYEKMQ (reference sequence). The CDR3 runs 15 residues. V dropped 5 bases and J dropped 4 bases, with 17 bases sitting between them. The CDR3 reads CASSNQAAPAETQYF. The CDR3 coding sequence is TGTGCCAGCAGCAATCAAGCGGCACCCGCAGAGACCCAGTACTTC.

CDR3 sequence reads: CSARPGTRTFETQYF. The CDR3 region has the DNA TGCAGTGCTAGGCCCGGGACAAGAACCTTCGAGACCCAGTACTTC. The chain couples TRBV20-1 to TRBJ2-5; a possible D gene is TRBD1 (6 bases). CDR3 length: 15 amino acids. Trimming shortened V by 3 bases and J by 5 bases, and 19 bases separated the two germline ends. Per germline, CDR1 DFQATT and CDR2 SNEGSKA (reference sequence).

The chain uses TRBV20-1 and TRBJ2-1; D may correspond to TRBD1 or TRBD2 (5 bases each). Trimming removed 6 bases from V and 4 bases from J, with 16 bases in between. There are 14 residues in the CDR3. CDR1 DFQATT and CDR2 SNEGSKA come from the germline V gene (reference sequence). The CDR3 spells CSARPRDLYNEQFF. The CDR3 region has the DNA TGCAGTGCAAGACCCCGGGACCTTTACAATGAGCAGTTCTTC.

This chain connects TRBV9 to TRBJ1-2, with D possibly TRBD1 on 6 matching bases. The CDR3 contains 16 residues. Germline V CDR1 and CDR2: SGDLS, YYNGEE. Trimming shortened V by 2 bases and J by 6 bases, and 20 bases separated the two germline ends. The DNA for the CDR3 is TGTGCCAGCAGCGTCACCGCCGGGACAAAAACCAATGGCTACACCTTC. It translates to CASSVTAGTKTNGYTF.

The V and J genes are TRBV6-2 or TRBV6-3 and TRBJ2-7; D gene unclear. The CDR3 sequence is 15 residues long. Trimming shortened V by 0 bases and J by 5 bases, and 14 bases separated the two germline ends. The germline CDR1 and CDR2 sequences are MNHEY and SVGEGT. This CDR3 is CASSYSTGVKDEQYF. CDR3 DNA: TGTGCCAGCAGTTACTCGACTGGGGTCAAGGACGAGCAGTACTTC.

This clonotype was recorded once. The rearrangement uses TRBV20-1 and TRBJ2-7; the D gene could be TRBD1 or TRBD2 (6 bases each). This CDR3 spans 14 amino acids. The germline CDR1 and CDR2 sequences are DFQATT and SNEGSKA (reference sequence). The V gene lost 6 bases and the J gene lost 2 bases, with 17 bases spanning the gap. In DNA, the CDR3 is TGCAGTGCCCACCGTAGGGGGGATCCCTACGAGCAGTACTTC. This codes for CSAHRRGDPYEQYF.

The chain has TRBV15 and TRBJ1-2; possible D gene TRBD1, 5 bases. CDR1 is LNHNV, CDR2 YYDKDF, per germline (reference sequence). CDR3 size: 16 residues. V lost 4 bases and J lost 0, with 15 bases in between. For the CDR3, the DNA is TGTGCCACCAGCACTCGGACAACCAGAACTAACTATGGCTACACCTTC. It yields the protein CATSTRTTRTNYGYTF.

V gene TRBV29-1 combines with J gene TRBJ1-2; the D gene is possibly TRBD1 (5 bases). Trimming took 3 bases from V and 3 from J, leaving 11 bases between them. Germline CDR1 and CDR2: SQVTM and ANQGSEA. The CDR3 loop spans 13 amino acids. This CDR3 is CSVDEGPYYGYTF. CDR3 in DNA: TGCAGCGTTGATGAGGGACCATACTATGGCTACACCTTC.

This chain joins TRBV2 and TRBJ2-3; no definite D call. V lost 10 bases and J 3 bases, leaving 5 bases between the germline ends. This CDR3 comprises 10 residues. Germline assignment: CDR1 SNHLY and CDR2 FYNNEI. CDR3 region: CATVTDTQYF. CDR3 nucleotide sequence: TGTGCCACCGTTACAGATACGCAGTATTTT.

The V call is TRBV7-8, the J call TRBJ2-4; the D is unclear. Trimming removed 5 bases from V and 2 bases from J, with 7 bases in between. This CDR3 spans 13 amino acids. From germline, CDR1 is SGHVS and CDR2 FQNEAQ. The CDR3 nucleotides read TGTGCCAGCAGCCCGTCCCCCAAAAACATTCAGTACTTC. This codes for CASSPSPKNIQYF.

This chain uses TRBV19 with TRBJ1-1; possible D gene TRBD1, 5 bases. The CDR3 is 16 amino acids. Germline CDR1 and CDR2: LNHDA and SQIVND (reference sequence). The ends were cut back, 1 base at V and 0 bases at J, with 12 bases in the middle. In DNA form, the CDR3 reads TGTGCCAGTAGTATAGTCCCCGGGACGGTGAACACTGAAGCTTTCTTT. Amino acids: CASSIVPGTVNTEAFF.

The chain has TRBV5-1 and TRBJ1-4; no definite D call. Germline CDR1 reads SGHRS; CDR2 reads YFSETQ. The CDR3 extends over 14 amino acids. V was trimmed by 2 bases and J by 5 bases, leaving 10 bases between them. The DNA for the CDR3 is TGCGCCAGCAGCTTAATCAAGGGAAATGAAAAACTGTTTTTT. It translates to CASSLIKGNEKLFF.

The chain links TRBV29-1 to TRBJ2-7, with 9 positions matching TRBD1. J lost 4 bases, V lost 0 bases, and 4 bases had no gene match. The CDR3 totals 14 residues. Germline V gives CDR1 SQVTM, CDR2 ANQGSEA. CDR3 amino acids: CSVEDGTGFYEQYF. The CDR3 DNA follows: TGCAGCGTTGAAGACGGGACAGGGTTTTACGAGCAGTACTTC.

This clonotype has just one count. This rearrangement joins TRBV6-5 to TRBJ2-2, with D possibly matching TRBD2 (6 bases). The V gene lost 0 bases and the J gene lost 5 bases, with 7 bases spanning the gap. Germline CDR1 is MNHEY and CDR2 is SVGAGI. The CDR3 has 14 residues. CDR3 nucleotides: TGTGCCAGCAGTTACTCGAGCGGGACCGGGGAGCTGTTTTTT. It encodes CASSYSSGTGELFF.

The V and J genes are TRBV30 and TRBJ1-1; D call uncertain. Germline V gene data show CDR1 as GTSNPN and CDR2 as SVGIG (reference sequence). The CDR3 spans 13 residues. The ends were cut back, 0 bases at V and 6 bases at J, with 11 bases in the middle. CDR3 amino acids: CAWSVGRRSEAFF. The CDR3 coding sequence is TGTGCCTGGAGTGTAGGGCGTCGCTCTGAAGCTTTCTTT.

The chain employs TRBV5-1 and TRBJ2-1, with D perhaps TRBD1 (5 bases). The CDR3 consists of 16 residues. Trimming shortened V by 0 bases and J by 7 bases, and 17 bases separated the two germline ends. The germline gives CDR1 SGHRS, CDR2 YFSETQ. CDR3 sequence: CASSLARVEGLNEQFF. As DNA, the CDR3 is TGCGCCAGCAGCTTGGCCAGGGTCGAAGGTTTGAATGAGCAGTTCTTC. Filled out from reference TRBV5-1 and TRBJ2-1, the complete variable domain reads KAGVTQTPRYLIKTRGQQVTLSCSPISGHRSVSWYQQTPGQGLQFLFEYFSETQRNKGNFPGRFSGRQFSNSRSEMNVSTLELGDSALYLCASSLARVEGLNEQFFGPGTRLTVL.

The chain carries TRBV7-6 and TRBJ2-1; 10 bases are shared with TRBD2. Germline-derived CDR1 and CDR2 are SGHVS and FNYEAQ. This CDR3 is built from 15 residues. V was clipped by 7 bases and J by 5 bases; unmatched bases: 8. The CDR3 nucleotides read TGTGCCAGCACCCTACTAGCGGGGTCTAACAATGAGCAGTTCTTC. Protein sequence: CASTLLAGSNNEQFF.

The rearrangement uses TRBV6-2 or TRBV6-3 and TRBJ2-6; D call uncertain. Germline loops: CDR1 MNHEY, CDR2 SVGEGT. The V and J ends lost 0 bases and 2 bases respectively, with 5 bases between them. The CDR3 is 15 amino acids. CDR3 sequence: CASSYSGTGANVLTF. Here the CDR3 DNA reads TGTGCCAGCAGTTACTCAGGGACTGGGGCCAACGTCCTGACTTTC.

The chain employs TRBV12-3 or TRBV12-4 and TRBJ1-3; TRBD1 might be the D (5 bases). This CDR3 is built from 14 residues. The V end was cut by 3 bases, the J end by 2 bases, with 8 bases between. CDR3 protein: CASSFGTAGNTIYF. In DNA form, the CDR3 reads TGTGCCAGCAGTTTCGGGACCGCTGGAAACACCATATATTTT.

CDR3 sequence (DNA): TGTGCCAGCAGTACCGGGACGACTGAAGCTTTCTTT. As protein: CASSTGTTEAFF. The chain recombines TRBV2 with TRBJ1-1; tentative D call: TRBD1 (5 bases). From germline, CDR1 is SNHLY and CDR2 FYNNEI. This CDR3 region has 12 residues. V lost 5 bases and J 5 bases, leaving 9 bases between the germline ends.

The chain links TRBV20-1 to TRBJ1-5; D unclear. Germline loops: CDR1 DFQATT, CDR2 SNEGSKA (reference sequence). This CDR3 region has 14 residues. The ends were cut back, 7 bases at V and 3 bases at J, with 16 bases in the middle. CDR3 sequence reads: CSGKDPFFNQPQHF. The CDR3 nucleotides read TGCAGTGGTAAAGACCCGTTCTTCAATCAGCCCCAGCATTTT.

The chain couples TRBV28 to TRBJ2-3; TRBD1 or TRBD2 may be the D gene (6 bases each). The V end lost 9 bases, the J end lost 4 bases, and 23 bases lay between the germline ends. CDR1 is MDHEN and CDR2 is SYDVKM in the germline V gene. The CDR3 totals 16 residues. Written as DNA, the CDR3 is TGTGCCAGTAGGGACATACCGCGGGACGACCCAGATACGCAGTATTTT. It codes for CASRDIPRDDPDTQYF.

The genes are TRBV7-9 and TRBJ2-5; the D is unclear. This CDR3 spans 16 amino acids. The V end lost 6 bases, the J end lost 1 base, and 18 bases lay between the germline ends. Germline CDR1 and CDR2: SEHNR and FQNEAQ (reference sequence). The CDR3 is CASSPLGGSPQETQYF. CDR3 nucleotides: TGTGCCAGCAGTCCCCTTGGCGGTTCCCCCCAAGAGACCCAGTACTTC.

The chain carries TRBV7-2 and TRBJ1-1, with D tentatively TRBD1 (5 bases). This CDR3 has 15 amino acids. Germline CDR1 and CDR2: SGHTA and FQGNSA. V was pared by 1 base and J by 0 bases, with 9 bases between. The CDR3 sequence: CASSLGAGLNTEAFF. Written as DNA, the CDR3 is TGTGCCAGCAGCTTAGGCGCAGGGCTGAACACTGAAGCTTTCTTT.

This chain links TRBV3-1 with TRBJ2-3, with D tentatively TRBD1 or TRBD2 (6 bases each). The CDR3 is made up of 15 amino acids. Trimming stripped 3 bases from V and 2 bases from J, with 12 bases between. Germline-derived CDR1 and CDR2 are LGHDT and YNNKEL (reference sequence). CDR3 protein: CASSQKTGATDTQYF. CDR3 nucleotide sequence: TGTGCCAGCAGCCAGAAAACGGGGGCCACAGATACGCAGTATTTT.